This TCR beta chain was sequenced for a study of post-analysis software for immune sequencing data. The study's findings and limits: Patients showed TRBV5-6, TRBV5-1 and TRBV20-1 among five TRBV segments more frequent than in controls. Analysis by F measure revealed that same-batch samples clustered strongly together.

This clonotype was picked up a small number of times. The antigen is undetermined. Unique molecular identifiers tagged the TCR beta cDNA libraries. TCRdb reanalysed the PCR reads using MiXCR and keeps one entry per CDR3 protein. The data contain hundreds of thousands of distinct CDR3 sequences, roughly 29% of them seen just once; the ten biggest clones take up around 0.56%. Germline V gene lookup returns CDR1 SGHTA and CDR2 FQGNSA. The CDR3 is 16 residues long. Trimming took 1 base from V and 7 from J, leaving 17 bases between them. The J gene is TRBJ2-1, the V gene TRBV7-2; D might be TRBD2 (5 bases). This sequence was found in a girl aged 10-17 years with multiple sclerosis. The sample was blood. The CDR3 spells CASSLVVGSGGNEQFF. CDR3 DNA: TGTGCCAGCAGCTTAGTTGTGGGGAGTGGTGGGAATGAGCAGTTCTTC. The variable domain in full, with the rest retrieved from reference TRBV7-2 and TRBJ2-1, is GAGVSQSPSNKVTEKGKDVELRCDPISGHTALYWYRQSLGQGLEFLIYFQGNSAPDKSGLPSDRFSAERTGGSVSTLTIQRTQQEDSAVYLCASSLVVGSGGNEQFFGPGTRLTVL.